This entry describes one TCR beta chain. Its cognate antigen has yet to be identified. No much larger clonotype is one base removed from it; base qualities were not supplied. The label giving this sample's time point can be read as: cycle 1 day 1 (C1D1), immediately before nivolumab initiation. Relapse after autologous stem cell transplantation had occurred in all trial patients, and cohorts A, B and C were distinguished by prior brentuximab vedotin exposure. The trial cohort included 50 to 70 patients with relapsed/refractory classical Hodgkin lymphoma, and each patient had a best overall response of complete response, partial response or progressive disease. In the multi-cohort phase II CheckMate 205 trial, trial patients received single-agent nivolumab. An independent review committee assessed best overall response using the 2007 International Working Group response criteria. Trial PBMCs were collected just before the start of nivolumab (C1D1) and during therapy at cycle 2 day 1 and cycle 4 day 1. Peripheral blood was collected in 8 mL Vacutainer Cell Preparation Tubes, from which PBMCs were isolated by centrifugation and then cryopreserved.

Genomic DNA was extracted with the Qiagen DNeasy kit from unsorted PBMCs and from negatively selected CD4+ and CD8+ fractions. TCR beta CDR3 regions were subjected to amplification by immunoSEQ multiplex PCR with primers that anneal to V and J segments. A synthetic immune receptor repertoire was used to minimize amplification bias, and any remaining bias was removed computationally after sequencing. From the authors' description of their analysis: Repertoire diversity was quantified as the Shannon entropy index using custom Python scripts. Unsorted, CD4+ and CD8+ repertoires were analyzed separately, except in combined analyses where CD4+ and CD8+ sequences were merged in silico. Clonal expansion was defined as a frequency increase of at least 2-fold after treatment compared with C1D1, and clones undetected at baseline were assigned a pseudocount of 0.5. Clones with 0 or 1 copy at C1D1 were defined as singleton clones, while clones with 2 or more copies were defined as non-singleton clones. By matching protein sequences in sorted samples from the same patient, clones expanded in unsorted samples were annotated as CD4+, CD8+ or unknown. Wilcoxon tests on paired samples were used to test diversity changes from C1D1 to C4D1. Drawn from immuneACCESS, this table holds only the in-frame rearrangements with V and J called that TCRdb kept. Clones are partly lost; checked studies trace under half to an unresolved V gene and leave the rest unexplained. V and J calls and clone size are those listed in that table; D and trimming were worked out from the DNA. Across this sample there are about 100,000 clones, with roughly 84% seen only once. The ten largest clonotypes hold 9% to 15% of the sample.

The data derive from a study of PD-1 blockade in classical Hodgkin lymphoma (dated by TCRdb to 2018 to 2020). Background for the entire study: Nivolumab dosing was 3 mg/kg intravenously every 2 weeks, continuing until either disease progression or unacceptable toxicity. The study used CyTOF and TCR beta sequencing to define a peripheral blood immune signature of response to PD-1 blockade in classical Hodgkin lymphoma.

Summary of the overall study and its limitations: Baseline diversity similar to that of newly diagnosed patients was observed in trial patients achieving complete response, whereas significantly lower diversity was observed in partial responders and progressors. Baseline TCR diversity was reported as lower in newly diagnosed patients than in healthy donors, and lower still in relapsed/refractory patients. The study was limited to a single clinical trial cohort, and causes of repertoire differences, possibly disease activity or prior therapy, remained undefined. CD4+ but not CD8+ TCR diversity rose significantly by C4D1 (p=0.0027 vs p=0.16), most apparent in complete responders (p=0.02). Lower diversity was observed in patients in whom nivolumab was started less than 1 year after ASCT, and these patients were excluded from later analyses so that confounding by immune reconstitution would be avoided.

Trimming removed 3 bases from V and 1 base from J, leaving 12 bases between the germline ends. Counted from cysteine to phenylalanine, this CDR3 has 14 amino acids. Kept here is only the CDR3 DNA, which spans 42 bases and is read in frame from base 1. The germline V gene encodes CDR1 SQVTM and CDR2 ANQGSEA. Source: peripheral blood mononuclear cells (PBMCs), taken at baseline. The clonotype originates from a human donor with classical Hodgkin lymphoma. Rearrangement joined TRBV29-1 to TRBJ1-1; the D region possibly corresponds to TRBD1 (5 bases align). The CDR3 has the sequence CSVEGPGTNTEAFF. The DNA reads TGCAGCGTTGAGGGACCAGGGACGAACACTGAAGCTTTCTTT. This CDR3, with the reference TRBV29-1 and TRBJ1-1 proteins standing in past its ends, gives the full variable domain SAVISQKPSRDICQRGTSLTIQCQVDSQVTMMFWYRQQPGQSLTLIATANQGSEATYESGFVIDKFPISRPNLTFSTLTVSNMSPEDSSIYLCSVEGPGTNTEAFFGQGTRLTVV.